This T cell receptor (beta chain) was retrieved from a study of CD8 T cells in Susac syndrome (dated by TCRdb to the late 2010s). Context from the whole study: Among the sequenced Susac syndrome patients, more than five had clinically active disease and roughly 8 were in clinical remission. At blood withdrawal, Susac syndrome patients were therapy-naive, treated with corticosteroids (with IVIg additionally given to some), or treated with IVIg alone. Repertoire sequencing was used to test whether CD8+ T cell activation and differentiation in Susac syndrome was antigen driven. The study compared CD8+ T cell repertoire clonality among 12 healthy donors, approximately 14 Susac syndrome patients and 15 or so multiple sclerosis patients.

Concerning this clonotype: Its antigen is still unknown. Qualities for individual bases were not recorded, and no much larger clone is one base off.

RNA was extracted using the RNeasy kit, and about 0.45 to 1 ug of the RNA was reverse transcribed with random hexamers. TCR beta CDR3 regions were amplified with the immunoSEQ multiplex PCR assay covering 54 Vbeta and 13 Jbeta segments. PCR amplification bias was corrected by using a synthetic template baseline for primer optimization and computational correction. The source study handled its data this way. Reads were assigned to V, D and J genes according to IMGT and analyzed in immunoSEQ Analyzer, with only productive sequences retained. Clonality was computed as one minus Shannon entropy normalized by log2 of the number of productive unique sequences. For each patient and control, public and private clones were evaluated among the 100 most prevalent clones. Clones were defined as Susac-specific when absent from the healthy and MS cohorts, from 1052 published viral clones and from other ImmuneACCESS disease sequences. The raw public data were reprocessed by TCRdb itself: fastp quality trimming at Q25, MiXCR clonotype calling, in-frame beta chains only. CDR3 protein sequences are deduplicated, and each keeps its most common genes and DNA. The V and J calls shown here were made by TCRdb, not taken from the authors' results. The sample table records roughly 100,000 distinct CDR3 sequences; approximately 93% of these occur just once. Together, the top ten hold about 0.41% of the sample.

What the authors observed across the whole study: CD8+ repertoires in Susac syndrome showed clonal expansion, which was highest in CD8+ TEMRA cells and was greater in clinically active patients than in remitting patients. Around 16 and five Susac-specific public clones were found in the total CD8+ and CD8+ TEMRA repertoires, respectively. The TCR sequencing and HLA analysis was acknowledged to have included a relatively small number of individuals.

Counted from cysteine to phenylalanine, this CDR3 has 13 amino acids. The DNA shown is the 39-base CDR3, in frame from base 1. CDR1 and CDR2 (SGDLS, YYNGEE) derive from the germline V gene. V loses 0 bases, J loses 11 bases, and the germline ends lie 9 bases apart. Peripheral blood CD8+ and CD4+ T cells from healthy donors, Susac syndrome patients and multiple sclerosis patients were profiled by high-throughput TCR beta sequencing. Recently defined diagnostic criteria for definite or probable disease were met by the Susac syndrome patients. Bulk CD8+ and CD4+ T cells were purified magnetically by negative isolation, whereas CD8+ TEMRA cells were enriched by FACS. Blood was drawn into EDTA tubes, processed within 24 hours, and PBMCs were isolated by density gradient centrifugation. PBMCs intended for TCR sequencing were frozen in liquid nitrogen and were later thawed in a 37 degrees C water bath. A purity of at least 90% was achieved for sorted or isolated CD4+, CD8+ and CD8+ TEMRA cells.

Sequencing used CD8+ T cells from PBMCs. Recombination linked TRBV9 to TRBJ1-6; TRBD1 might be the D gene, on 5 matching bases. This clonotype was obtained from a human donor with Susac syndrome. This receptor carries the CDR3 CASSVEEGPPLHF. Here is the DNA: TGTGCCAGCAGCGTAGAGGAGGGGCCACCCCTCCACTTT.